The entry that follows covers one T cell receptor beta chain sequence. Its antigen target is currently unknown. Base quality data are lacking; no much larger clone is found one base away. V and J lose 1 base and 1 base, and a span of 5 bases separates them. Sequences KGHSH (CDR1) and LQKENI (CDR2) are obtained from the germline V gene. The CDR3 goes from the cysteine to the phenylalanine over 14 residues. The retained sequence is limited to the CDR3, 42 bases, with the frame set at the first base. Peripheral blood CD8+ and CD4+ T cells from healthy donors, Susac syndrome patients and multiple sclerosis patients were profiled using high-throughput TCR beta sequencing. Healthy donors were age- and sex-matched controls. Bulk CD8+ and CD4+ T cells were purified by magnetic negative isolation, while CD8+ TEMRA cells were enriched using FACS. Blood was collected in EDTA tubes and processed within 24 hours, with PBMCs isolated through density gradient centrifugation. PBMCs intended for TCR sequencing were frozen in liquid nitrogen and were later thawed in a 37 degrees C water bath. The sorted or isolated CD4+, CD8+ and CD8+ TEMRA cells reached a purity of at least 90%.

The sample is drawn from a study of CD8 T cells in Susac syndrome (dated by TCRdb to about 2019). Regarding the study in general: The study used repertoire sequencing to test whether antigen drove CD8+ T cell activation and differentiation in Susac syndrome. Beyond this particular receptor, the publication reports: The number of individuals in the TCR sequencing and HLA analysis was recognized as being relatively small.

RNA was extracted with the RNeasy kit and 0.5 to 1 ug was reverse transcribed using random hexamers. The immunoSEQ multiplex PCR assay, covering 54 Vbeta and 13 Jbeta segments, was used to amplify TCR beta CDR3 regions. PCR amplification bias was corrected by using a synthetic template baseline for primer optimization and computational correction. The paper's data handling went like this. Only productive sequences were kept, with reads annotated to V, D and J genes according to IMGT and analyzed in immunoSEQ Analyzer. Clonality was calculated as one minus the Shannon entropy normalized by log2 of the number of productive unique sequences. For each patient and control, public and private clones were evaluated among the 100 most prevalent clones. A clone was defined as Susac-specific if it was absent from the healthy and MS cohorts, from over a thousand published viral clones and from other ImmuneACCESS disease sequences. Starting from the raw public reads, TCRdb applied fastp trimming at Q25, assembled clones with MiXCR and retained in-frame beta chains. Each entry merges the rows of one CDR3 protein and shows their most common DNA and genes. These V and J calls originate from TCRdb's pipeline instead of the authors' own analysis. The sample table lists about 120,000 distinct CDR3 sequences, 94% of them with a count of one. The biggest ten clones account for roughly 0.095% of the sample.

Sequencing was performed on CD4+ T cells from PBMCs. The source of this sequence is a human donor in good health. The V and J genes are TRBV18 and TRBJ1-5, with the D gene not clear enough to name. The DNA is TGTGCCAGCTCACCACGACAAAGCAATCAGCCCCAGCATTTT. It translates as CASSPRQSNQPQHF.